These T cell receptor beta chains were read from a single sample in a study of T-cell reconstitution after alpha-beta-depleted transplantation in children. TCRdb passed the PCR reads through MiXCR, listing each CDR3 protein once. The profile covers 140,000 to 150,000 distinct CDR3 sequences, with around 10% appearing a single time and around 18% taken by the ten largest. This specimen was PBMCs, mostly from graft donor cells, taken 180 days after TCRalphabeta/CD19-depleted stem cell transplant. All receptors derive from a female patient aged 2-10 years who had a stem cell transplant for congenital amegakaryocytic thrombocytopenia, so the T cells may come from the graft donor. The CDR3 runs from the conserved cysteine through the conserved F or W. The order of the fields is J gene, V gene, CDR3 protein.

>TRBJ2-1|TRBV24-1
CATSDLGLAGEQFF
>TRBJ2-5|TRBV7-9
CASRSGLEEALQETQYF
>TRBJ2-5|TRBV6-1
CASRPTGSQETQYF
>TRBJ1-2|TRBV28
CATTLFRRAGKMLNYGYTF
>TRBJ2-1|TRBV5-1
CASTHGTSSDNEQFF
>TRBJ1-4|TRBV7-9
CASSYWGGEKLFF
>TRBJ1-3|TRBV20-1
CSARSPTGTIYF
>TRBJ2-7|TRBV20-1
CSARVGGEQYF
>TRBJ1-3|TRBV15
CATSRDRLSGNTIYF
>TRBJ2-7|TRBV20-1
CSASRNDYEQYF
>TRBJ1-4|TRBV7-9
CASRPQGSPNEKLFF